Listed below are T cell receptor beta chains from one sample, sequenced in a study of vaccination and CD4 T cells after COVID-19. No cognate antigen is known for these TCRs. Each CDR3 protein is one row after TCRdb ran MiXCR on the PCR reads. The sample lists roughly 16,000 distinct CDR3 sequences, 55% occurring once. Sample: CD4+ T cells from blood, cultured in vitro. All receptors come from a human donor who had recovered from COVID-19. CDR3s include the opening cysteine and the closing phenylalanine or tryptophan. The D gene is left open where the match is weak. The size of a clone is reported for some rows only, either as once, few or many, or as a class for expanded clones.

clone size,V gene,D gene,J gene,CDR3 protein,CDR3 DNA
-,TRBV28,-,TRBJ2-7,CASSSRMSFDEQYF,TGTGCCAGCAGCTCGCGGATGAGTTTCGACGAGCAGTACTTC
-,TRBV27,-,TRBJ1-5,CASSPDWSNQPQHF,TGTGCCAGCAGCCCAGACTGGAGCAATCAGCCCCAGCATTTT
-,TRBV18,-,TRBJ2-7,CASSRFAAGSPFYEQYF,TGTGCCAGCTCACGTTTCGCAGCGGGCTCCCCATTCTACGAGCAGTACTTC
few,TRBV10-3,TRBD1,TRBJ2-7,CAISGTGNEQYF,TGTGCCATCAGTGGGACAGGCAACGAGCAGTACTTC
few,TRBV28,-,TRBJ1-5,CASFRTASNQPQHF,TGTGCCAGCTTCCGGACAGCTAGCAATCAGCCCCAGCATTTT
few,TRBV27,TRBD1,TRBJ1-2,CASSSGTGVGYTF,TGTGCCAGCAGCTCCGGGACAGGGGTGGGCTACACCTTC
-,TRBV12-3/TRBV12-4,-,TRBJ1-2,CASRSRTAWDGYTF,TGTGCCAGCAGGTCTAGGACTGCTTGGGATGGCTACACCTTC
-,TRBV2,-,TRBJ1-6,CASSRGRAGSPLHF,TGTGCCAGCAGTCGGGGCCGGGCAGGATCACCCCTCCACTTT
-,TRBV29-1,-,TRBJ1-2,CSVGTRPGDGYTF,TGCAGCGTGGGAACACGACCAGGCGATGGCTACACCTTC
-,TRBV24-1,-,TRBJ1-1,CATSSGMNTEAFF,TGTGCCACTTCCTCGGGGATGAACACTGAAGCTTTCTTT
-,TRBV4-1,TRBD2,TRBJ2-3,CASSPSGTFDTQYF,TGCGCCAGCAGCCCTAGCGGGACTTTCGATACGCAGTATTTT
-,TRBV6-4,TRBD2,TRBJ2-2,CASSASGTGELFF,TGTGCCAGCAGTGCTAGCGGGACCGGGGAGCTGTTTTTT
few,TRBV27,TRBD2,TRBJ2-2,CASSLGEAAGGPTGELFF,TGTGCCAGCAGTTTAGGGGAGGCGGCGGGAGGGCCGACCGGGGAGCTGTTTTTT
-,TRBV12-3/TRBV12-4,-,TRBJ1-1,CASTGAGGTEAFF,TGTGCCAGCACCGGAGCTGGCGGCACTGAAGCTTTCTTT
-,TRBV6-1,TRBD1,TRBJ1-1,CASSAGQGGDTEAFF,TGTGCCAGCAGCGCCGGACAGGGAGGAGACACTGAAGCTTTCTTT
-,TRBV7-9,-,TRBJ2-7,CASRGEYEQYF,TGTGCCAGCAGGGGGGAGTACGAGCAGTACTTC
-,TRBV2,-,TRBJ1-5,CASSERRSNQPQHF,TGTGCCAGCAGTGAGCGAAGGAGCAATCAGCCCCAGCATTTT
few,TRBV6-1,-,TRBJ2-7,CASSTLGQGTSSYEQYF,TGTGCCAGCAGTACCCTCGGGCAGGGGACCTCCTCCTACGAGCAGTACTTC
-,TRBV24-1,-,TRBJ2-1,CATSSETTARDEQFF,TGTGCCACCAGCTCCGAGACGACCGCGAGGGATGAGCAGTTCTTC
-,TRBV6-4,-,TRBJ2-3,CASSESGTSTDTQYF,TGTGCCAGCAGTGAGAGCGGAACTAGCACAGATACGCAGTATTTT
-,TRBV21-1,-,TRBJ2-3,CARTDTYSTDTQYF,TGTGCCAGGACGGACACATACAGCACAGATACGCAGTATTTT
-,TRBV5-1,-,TRBJ1-5,CASSLGQADSSNQPQHF,TGCGCCAGCAGCTTGGGGCAGGCCGATTCTAGCAATCAGCCCCAGCATTTT
few,TRBV12-3/TRBV12-4,TRBD2,TRBJ2-2,CASRLTSGPTGELFF,TGTGCCAGCAGGCTGACTAGCGGTCCCACCGGGGAGCTGTTTTTT
-,TRBV27,TRBD1,TRBJ2-5,CASTNNRGHNQETQYF,TGTGCCAGCACCAATAACAGGGGGCATAACCAAGAGACCCAGTACTTC
-,TRBV20-1,-,TRBJ1-5,CSARELFRGHQPQHF,TGCAGTGCTAGAGAGTTGTTCAGGGGTCATCAGCCCCAGCATTTT
-,TRBV20-1,-,TRBJ2-1,CSARTVGGGNEQFF,TGCAGTGCTAGAACGGTGGGAGGGGGCAATGAGCAGTTCTTC
few,TRBV21-1,-,TRBJ1-2,CASSKRRLRGAGYTF,TGTGCCAGCAGCAAACGGAGGCTCAGGGGCGCGGGCTACACCTTC
-,TRBV27,-,TRBJ2-1,CASSLGLHSYNEQFF,TGTGCCAGCAGTTTAGGCCTCCACTCCTACAATGAGCAGTTCTTC
-,TRBV2,-,TRBJ2-7,CASSGNYEQYF,TGTGCCAGCAGCGGGAACTACGAGCAGTACTTC
once,TRBV29-1,TRBD1,TRBJ2-7,CSASPDRDEQYF,TGCAGCGCCTCACCCGACAGGGACGAGCAGTACTTC
-,TRBV30,-,TRBJ2-1,CAWTPGSYNEQFF,TGTGCCTGGACTCCGGGGTCCTACAATGAGCAGTTCTTC
few,TRBV2,-,TRBJ1-5,CASKGPTFTGNQPQHF,TGTGCCAGCAAGGGGCCAACCTTTACGGGCAATCAGCCCCAGCATTTT